This TCR beta chain is drawn from a study of vaccination and CD4 T cells after COVID-19. As for the study in general: Convalescent patients gave post-COVID blood a median roughly 96 days post-diagnosis, range 35 to 161.

As to treatment: roughly 11-day PBMC culture with coronavirus spike peptide pools or control peptides (ViraFEST assay). About this clonotype: Its antigen is not known.

The Oncomine TCR Beta short-read assay was what sequenced the DNA obtained from cultured CD4+ T cells. Genomic DNA was drawn out of CD4+ T cells grown in culture. TCRdb redid the calling of the PCR reads with MiXCR, one entry per CDR3 protein. This sample has 15,000 to 25,000 distinct CDR3 sequences, with about 40% found just once. Notes on the study in general: When vaccine-specific clones from convalescent patients were examined, 304 of 307 were spike mono-reactive.

The CDR3 consists of 19 residues. Trimming took 5 bases from V and 2 from J; bases not matched to a gene: 11. The chain is built from TRBV12-3 or TRBV12-4 and TRBJ2-3; 15 positions match TRBD2. The clonotype originates from a human donor who received a COVID-19 vaccine. The material sequenced was CD4+ T cells from blood, cultured in vitro, taken before SARS-CoV-2 vaccination. In DNA, the CDR3 is TGTGCCAGCAGTCGGGAAGGACTAGCGGGGGGGTCTATCACAGATACGCAGTATTTT. Amino acids: CASSREGLAGGSITDTQYF.